This entry lists 30 T cell receptor beta chains sequenced from one sample in a study of Ad26.COV2.S vaccination and SARS-CoV-2 variants. Sample treatment: approximately 18 received Ad26.COV2.S at low or high dose, single or two shots; five or six received placebo; per-sample allocation not given. It was on day 63 after the first vaccine or placebo injection that samples were taken. The data were produced by immunoSEQ multiplex PCR, yet TCRdb's version contains in-frame clones alone and is incomplete. In the table there are hundreds of thousands of clones, approximately 86% of which are singletons. The sequencing used peripheral blood, collected in a trial of Ad26.COV2.S vaccine versus placebo. These receptors were taken from a person between 18 and 65 years old who received the Ad26.COV2.S COVID-19 vaccine or a placebo.

The chain is built from TRBV14 and TRBJ2-3; no definite D call. Germline V gene data show CDR1 as SGHDN and CDR2 as FVKESK. The CDR3 contains 12 residues. With 4 bases removed from V and 8 bases from J, the gap between germline ends came to 10 bases. The CDR3 here is CASSREFSTQYF. In nucleotides, the CDR3 is TGTGCCAGCAGCCGGGAATTCTCTACGCAGTATTTT.

V and J are TRBV6-5 and TRBJ2-5, with TRBD1 matching 10 bases. Germline CDR1 and CDR2: MNHEY and SVGAGI. With 5 bases clipped from V and 5 bases from J, the junction kept 8 bases outside the gene matches. The CDR3 length is 15 residues. In DNA, the CDR3 is TGTGCCAGCAGTCCCGGACAGGGGGTACGCGAGACCCAGTACTTC. It yields the protein CASSPGQGVRETQYF.

This rearrangement joins TRBV9 to TRBJ1-4, with 9 bases fitting TRBD1. Germline V gene lookup returns CDR1 SGDLS and CDR2 YYNGEE. Losses at the gene ends were 3 bases for V and 8 bases for J; bases not matched to a gene: 5. The CDR3 is 14 amino acids. In nucleotides, the CDR3 is TGTGCCAGCAGCGGTGGGACAGGGCAAGAAAAACTGTTTTTT. Amino acid sequence: CASSGGTGQEKLFF.

This clone showed up many times. The chain uses TRBV5-6 and TRBJ2-7; 10 nucleotides agree with TRBD2. Germline lookup yields CDR1 SGHDT and CDR2 YYEEEE. CDR3 length: 15 residues. V was pared by 5 bases and J by 0 bases, with 5 bases of the junction left unmatched. The CDR3 DNA sequence: TGTGCCAGCAGAAGTAGCGGGAGGCCCTCCTACGAGCAGTACTTC. This encodes CASRSSGRPSYEQYF.

The gene calls are TRBV15 and TRBJ1-1; D is unresolved. CDR1 and CDR2 (germline): LNHNV, YYDKDF (reference sequence). The CDR3 sequence is 15 residues long. The V gene lost 1 base and the J gene lost 0 bases, with 9 bases spanning the gap. The CDR3 nucleotides read TGTGCCACCAGCAGAGGCGGAGCAATGAACACTGAAGCTTTCTTT. Translating gives CATSRGGAMNTEAFF. Full variable domain (rest looked up from reference TRBV15 and TRBJ1-1): DAMVIQNPRYQVTQFGKPVTLSCSQTLNHNVMYWYQQKSSQAPKLLFHYYDKDFNNEADTPDNFQSRRPNTSFCFLDIRSPGLGDTAMYLCATSRGGAMNTEAFFGQGTRLTVV.

The V call is TRBV7-9, the J call TRBJ2-5; D might be TRBD1 or TRBD2, each matching 5 bases. The CDR3 has 17 residues. Trimming removed 0 bases at V and 5 bases at J, with 19 bases between. CDR1 is SEHNR and CDR2 is FQNEAQ in the germline V gene (reference sequence). DNA of the CDR3: TGTGCCAGCAGCTTAGCGATAGGGACCACGCCACGGGAGACCCAGTACTTC. Encoded protein: CASSLAIGTTPRETQYF.

The rearrangement links TRBV5-1 to TRBJ2-7; D might be TRBD2 (6 bases). This CDR3 is 15 amino acids long. V gave up 0 bases and J gave up 5 bases, with 15 bases separating them. Germline CDR1 SGHRS, CDR2 YFSETQ. CDR3 nucleotides: TGCGCCAGCAGCTTGGGGCCCCCGGGGGATCACGAGCAGTACTTC. Translated, it gives CASSLGPPGDHEQYF.

The chain recombines TRBV6-5 with TRBJ1-6; D remains unclear. Trimming took off 2 bases at V and 6 bases at J, with 11 bases between the two ends. In germline, CDR1 is MNHEY, CDR2 SVGAGI. The CDR3 contains 15 residues. The CDR3 here is CASSYGSDLNSPLHF. The CDR3 DNA follows: TGTGCCAGCAGTTACGGGTCCGACCTTAATTCACCCCTCCACTTT.

The J gene is TRBJ2-4, the V gene TRBV6-1, with D possibly TRBD2 on 6 matching bases. The CDR3 has 15 amino acids. Germline V gene data show CDR1 as MNHNS and CDR2 as SASEGT. V was shortened by 2 bases and J by 7 bases, with 15 bases between the two germline ends. The CDR3: CASSEQGGEGNIQYF. In nucleotides, the CDR3 is TGTGCCAGCAGTGAACAGGGAGGAGAGGGGAACATTCAGTACTTC.

This clone was counted once. The genes are TRBV19 and TRBJ2-3; TRBD2 agrees at 8 bases. Germline V gene data show CDR1 as LNHDA and CDR2 as SQIVND (reference sequence). This CDR3 is built from 17 residues. Germline trimming cut 7 bases from V and 3 bases from J; bases unmatched to any gene: 15. CDR3 loop: CASTGLGGGPETDTQYF. In DNA form, the CDR3 reads TGTGCCAGTACCGGTCTGGGCGGGGGGCCCGAAACAGATACGCAGTATTTT.

The chain uses TRBV5-5 and TRBJ2-3, with D unclear. CDR1 SGHKS and CDR2 YYEKEE come from the germline V gene (reference sequence). The CDR3 is 11 amino acids. V lost 1 base and J 5 bases, leaving 2 bases between the germline ends. CDR3 nucleotide sequence: TGTGCCAGCAGCTTGCGAGATACGCAGTATTTT. Residues: CASSLRDTQYF.

V is TRBV18 and J is TRBJ2-1, with D tentatively TRBD1 (6 bases). Germline loops: CDR1 KGHSH, CDR2 LQKENI. Deletions cut 3 bases from V and 3 bases from J, with 12 bases between. The CDR3 consists of 15 residues. CDR3 coding DNA: TGTGCCAGCTCACCCCAGGGGTTTTACTACAATGAGCAGTTCTTC. It codes for CASSPQGFYYNEQFF.

The chain employs TRBV29-1 and TRBJ2-3; TRBD1 is a possible D gene (9 bases). Germline V lookup: CDR1 SQVTM, CDR2 ANQGSEA. V dropped 4 bases and J dropped 0 bases, with 23 bases sitting between them. The CDR3 spans 18 residues. CDR3 protein: CSVGGGTGPFGSTDTQYF. For the CDR3, the DNA is TGCAGCGTTGGCGGGGGGACAGGGCCCTTCGGGAGCACAGATACGCAGTATTTT.

This rearrangement joins TRBV14 to TRBJ2-5; 8 bases match TRBD1. The J segment lost 5 bases and the V segment lost 0 bases, leaving 5 bases of the junction unmatched. This CDR3 contains 15 residues. Germline CDR1 reads SGHDN; CDR2 reads FVKESK. The CDR3 region is CASSQDATGVETQYF. CDR3 in DNA: TGTGCCAGCAGCCAAGATGCGACAGGGGTGGAGACCCAGTACTTC. The whole variable domain, filled in from reference TRBV14 and TRBJ2-5, reads EAGVTQFPSHSVIEKGQTVTLRCDPISGHDNLYWYRRVMGKEIKFLLHFVKESKQDESGMPNNRFLAERTGGTYSTLKVQPAELEDSGVYFCASSQDATGVETQYFGPGTRLLVL.

The rearrangement uses TRBV7-2 and TRBJ1-2; 7 bases agree with TRBD1. J was trimmed by 0 bases and V by 5 bases; bases with no gene match: 0. The CDR3 has 13 residues. CDR1 and CDR2 (germline): SGHTA, FQGNSA. In DNA form, the CDR3 reads TGTGCCAGCAGCGACAGGGCTAACTATGGCTACACCTTC. It specifies CASSDRANYGYTF.

The chain is built from TRBV9 and TRBJ2-1; D not certain. Trimming left V 2 bases short and J 8 bases short, with 17 bases between. The CDR3 sequence is 15 residues long. CDR1 is SGDLS, CDR2 YYNGEE, per germline. CDR3: CASSVTPTSAHEQFF. CDR3 coding DNA: TGTGCCAGCAGCGTGACACCAACCTCAGCCCATGAGCAGTTCTTC.

The chain links TRBV9 to TRBJ2-3, with 8 bases identical to TRBD1. Germline trimming cut 0 bases from V and 5 bases from J; bases unmatched to any gene: 8. Per germline, CDR1 SGDLS and CDR2 YYNGEE. The CDR3 extends over 16 amino acids. For the CDR3, the DNA is TGTGCCAGCAGCGTAGTAACAGGGGGATTGGAAGATACGCAGTATTTT. The encoded protein is CASSVVTGGLEDTQYF.

J is TRBJ1-1 and V is TRBV7-9, with 7 bases identical to TRBD1. V lost 5 bases, J lost 4 bases, and 10 bases stayed unmatched. CDR3 length equals 15 residues. In germline, CDR1 is SEHNR, CDR2 FQNEAQ (reference sequence). This CDR3 reads CASSPTTGTSTEAFF. In DNA, the CDR3 is TGTGCCAGCAGCCCTACGACAGGGACCTCCACTGAAGCTTTCTTT.

The chain is built from TRBV7-9 and TRBJ2-3; TRBD1 aligns across 7 bases. In germline, CDR1 is SEHNR, CDR2 FQNEAQ (reference sequence). The CDR3 is 13 amino acids. Losses at the gene ends were 5 bases for V and 5 bases for J; bases not matched to a gene: 4. DNA for the CDR3: TGTGCCAGCAGCGAAAGGACAGGAGATACGCAGTATTTT. It codes for CASSERTGDTQYF.

The table lists this clone with a count of one. V usage is TRBV5-1 and J usage is TRBJ2-5, with D perhaps matching TRBD1 (6 bases). The CDR3 consists of 15 residues. CDR1 is SGHRS and CDR2 is YFSETQ in the germline V gene. The V end was cut by 4 bases, the J end by 0 bases, with 13 bases between. The CDR3 spells CASSPGHVYQETQYF. The CDR3 DNA follows: TGCGCCAGCAGCCCGGGACATGTGTACCAAGAGACCCAGTACTTC.

CDR3 bases: TGTGCCAGCAGCCGGGGACTAGCAAGGGTCGAGCAGTACTTC. Amino acids: CASSRGLARVEQYF. The genes are TRBV3-1 (or the pseudogene TRBV3-2) and TRBJ2-7; 9 positions agree with TRBD2. The CDR3 totals 14 residues. Germline CDR1 LGHDT, CDR2 YNNKEL (reference sequence). The V segment lost 4 bases and the J segment 6 bases; nucleotides outside the gene matches: 7.

The J gene is TRBJ1-2, the V gene TRBV4-3, with D uncertain. Germline V CDR1 and CDR2: LGHNA, YSLEER. The CDR3 has 17 amino acids. The ends were cut back, 0 bases at V and 8 bases at J, with 22 bases in the middle. CDR3: CASSQDTSRSPIAGYTF. DNA of the CDR3: TGCGCCAGCAGCCAAGATACGTCGCGGAGCCCAATCGCCGGCTACACCTTC.

The V call is TRBV18, the J call TRBJ2-1; possible D gene TRBD1, 6 bases. CDR1 is KGHSH and CDR2 is LQKENI in the germline V gene. Trimming shortened V by 2 bases and J by 9 bases, and 11 bases separated the two germline ends. The CDR3 is 13 amino acids. The CDR3 DNA reads as TGTGCCAGCTCACCAGGGACAAGCGGTGAGCAGTTCTTC. It is translated as CASSPGTSGEQFF. The full variable domain, rest sourced from reference TRBV18 and TRBJ2-1, is NAGVMQNPRHLVRRRGQEARLRCSPMKGHSHVYWYRQLPEEGLKFMVYLQKENIIDESGMPKERFSAEFPKEGPSILRIQQVVRGDSAAYFCASSPGTSGEQFFGPGTRLTVL.

The V call is TRBV11-3, the J call TRBJ2-7; D not resolved. Trimming removed 1 base from V and 7 bases from J, with 11 bases in between. Germline V lookup: CDR1 SGHNT, CDR2 YENEEA. This CDR3 has 13 amino acids. CDR3 loop: CASSLVGRREQYF. In DNA form, the CDR3 reads TGTGCCAGCAGCTTAGTGGGCAGGCGGGAGCAGTACTTC.

A few counts support this clone. CDR3 in DNA: TGCGCCAGCAGTCGGGACAGTAAAAACATTCAGTACTTC. It specifies CASSRDSKNIQYF. V and J are TRBV5-1 and TRBJ2-4; 7 nucleotides agree with TRBD1. Germline trimming cut 5 bases from V and 4 bases from J; bases unmatched to any gene: 3. The CDR3 is 13 amino acids. The germline CDR1 and CDR2 sequences are SGHRS and YFSETQ.

DNA of the CDR3: TGTGCCAGCAGTAAGACCACTAGCGGGGGGGCCACAGATACGCAGTATTTT. Encoded protein: CASSKTTSGGATDTQYF. The V call is TRBV6-2 or TRBV6-3, the J call TRBJ2-3; 13 positions match TRBD2. V gave up 5 bases and J gave up 2 bases; unmatched junction bases: 7. CDR1 and CDR2 (germline): MNHEY, SVGEGT. CDR3 length: 17 residues.

This clone has just one count. The CDR3 protein is CASTPSATGNTDTQYF. The CDR3 nucleotides are TGTGCCAGCACCCCCTCCGCGACAGGCAACACAGATACGCAGTATTTT. This chain uses TRBV6-2 or TRBV6-3 with TRBJ2-3; D is perhaps TRBD1 (6 bases). CDR3 size: 16 residues. V was cut by 7 bases and J by 2 bases, with 19 bases left in between. CDR1 is MNHEY, CDR2 SVGEGT, per germline.

The chain carries TRBV6-5 and TRBJ2-5, with D possibly matching TRBD1 (5 bases). V lost 6 bases and J 4 bases, leaving 15 bases between the germline ends. The V gene's germline CDR1 is MNHEY and CDR2 SVGAGI. The CDR3 loop spans 14 amino acids. The CDR3 is CASRRQHLVETQYF. CDR3 sequence (DNA): TGTGCCAGCAGGCGACAGCATTTGGTAGAGACCCAGTACTTC.

The chain joins TRBV19 to TRBJ1-1; possibly TRBD1 for D (6 bases). The V end was cut by 3 bases, the J end by 1 base, with 9 bases between. CDR1 and CDR2 from the germline V gene are LNHDA and SQIVND (reference sequence). There are 14 residues in the CDR3. CDR3 bases: TGTGCCAGTAGTATGGACAGAGGGAACACTGAAGCTTTCTTT. Translating gives CASSMDRGNTEAFF.

The chain links TRBV4-1 to TRBJ2-3; D gene uncertain. The CDR3 contains 14 residues. The germline CDR1 and CDR2 sequences are MGHRA and YSYEKL. V lost 0 bases and J lost 0, with 4 bases in between. The CDR3 here is CASSQETSTDTQYF. As DNA, the CDR3 is TGCGCCAGCAGCCAAGAGACTAGCACAGATACGCAGTATTTT.